This TCR beta chain derives from a study of vaccination and CD4 T cells after COVID-19. The Oncomine TCR Beta short-read assay was what sequenced the DNA obtained from cultured CD4+ T cells. In TCRdb, the PCR reads were re-called with MiXCR into one record per CDR3 protein. The table has roughly 20,000 distinct CDR3 sequences, more than 70% seen once. Treatment given: roughly 10-day PBMC culture with coronavirus spike peptide pools or control peptides (ViraFEST assay). The junction had 14 bases not matched to a gene; V was cut back by 6 bases and J by 0 bases. The CDR3 is made up of 19 amino acids. Per germline, CDR1 LGHNT and CDR2 FRNRAP. As for this clonotype: Its matching antigen is unknown.

The chain recombines TRBV12-5 with TRBJ2-1, with TRBD1 matching over 10 bases. This clonotype was obtained from a human donor who received a COVID-19 vaccine. The sequencing here drew on CD4+ T cells from blood, cultured in vitro, taken after SARS-CoV-2 vaccination. The CDR3 coding sequence is TGTGCTAGTGGAATGGGCCGGGACAGGGGACCAGACTCCTACAATGAGCAGTTCTTC. This gives the protein CASGMGRDRGPDSYNEQFF.